This is a list of T cell receptor beta chains from one sample in a study of blood T cell repertoires in COVID-19. Produced via immunoSEQ multiplex PCR; TCRdb's table is partial and in-frame only. The sample carries 300,000 to 400,000 clones, about 89% recorded once. The specimen was peripheral blood. The receptors were gathered from a woman in her 50s with COVID-19, enrolled during active disease. Each CDR3 is given with its conserved first and last residue. D genes are given only for firm matches. Size tells how often a clone was seen (once, few, many) or the class of an expanded clone, and some rows leave it out.

j_gene: TRBJ1-5
abundance: -
v_gene: TRBV30
d_gene: -
CDR3aa: CAWSVARNQPQHF
CDR3nt: TGTGCCTGGAGTGTGGCCCGCAATCAGCCCCAGCATTTT

j_gene: TRBJ2-1
abundance: -
v_gene: TRBV1
d_gene: -
CDR3aa: CTSSQDGEGEQFF
CDR3nt: TGCACCAGCAGCCAAGATGGAGAGGGTGAGCAGTTCTTC

j_gene: TRBJ1-1
abundance: -
v_gene: TRBV19
d_gene: -
CDR3aa: CASSPRLGAVRFLNTEAFF
CDR3nt: TGTGCCAGTAGTCCGAGACTTGGAGCCGTCCGATTTTTGAACACTGAAGCTTTCTTT

j_gene: TRBJ1-2
abundance: -
v_gene: TRBV5-6
d_gene: -
CDR3aa: CASSSSALRTF
CDR3nt: TGTGCCAGCAGCTCTTCCGCACTCCGCACCTTC

j_gene: TRBJ1-1
abundance: -
v_gene: TRBV29-1
d_gene: TRBD1
CDR3aa: CSVRGTANTEAFF
CDR3nt: TGCAGCGTCCGAGGGACAGCTAACACTGAAGCTTTCTTT

j_gene: TRBJ2-3
abundance: -
v_gene: TRBV9
d_gene: -
CDR3aa: CASSVAPSGEGTDTQYF
CDR3nt: TGTGCCAGCAGCGTAGCCCCCTCCGGGGAAGGCACAGATACGCAGTATTTT

j_gene: TRBJ1-2
abundance: -
v_gene: TRBV19
d_gene: -
CDR3aa: CASSLTPNYGYTF
CDR3nt: TGTGCCAGTAGCCTGACACCTAACTATGGCTACACCTTC

j_gene: TRBJ2-1
abundance: once
v_gene: TRBV5-4
d_gene: TRBD2
CDR3aa: CASSWGPRSGGAYNEQFF
CDR3nt: TGTGCCAGCAGCTGGGGTCCCCGTTCGGGGGGGGCCTACAATGAGCAGTTCTTC

j_gene: TRBJ2-7
abundance: -
v_gene: TRBV7-2
d_gene: TRBD2
CDR3aa: CASSSIGGGLSTYEQYF
CDR3nt: TGTGCCAGCAGCTCAATCGGCGGGGGACTCTCGACCTACGAGCAGTACTTC

j_gene: TRBJ1-2
abundance: -
v_gene: TRBV6-6
d_gene: -
CDR3aa: CASSYGQRYGYTF
CDR3nt: TGTGCCAGCAGTTATGGACAGAGGTATGGCTACACCTTC

j_gene: TRBJ2-3
abundance: -
v_gene: TRBV9
d_gene: -
CDR3aa: CASSVGLASTDTQYF
CDR3nt: TGTGCCAGCAGCGTAGGCCTAGCCAGTACAGATACGCAGTATTTT

j_gene: TRBJ1-5
abundance: -
v_gene: TRBV9
d_gene: TRBD1
CDR3aa: CASSVGQGSNQPQHF
CDR3nt: TGTGCCAGCAGCGTCGGACAGGGGAGCAATCAGCCCCAGCATTTT

j_gene: TRBJ1-5
abundance: few
v_gene: TRBV15
d_gene: -
CDR3aa: CATSNTDRVSNQPQHF
CDR3nt: TGTGCCACCAGCAACACGGACAGAGTTAGCAATCAGCCCCAGCATTTT

j_gene: TRBJ2-7
abundance: once
v_gene: TRBV10-2
d_gene: TRBD2
CDR3aa: CASAGGQEGQYF
CDR3nt: TGCGCCAGCGCGGGAGGGCAAGAGGGGCAGTACTTC

j_gene: TRBJ1-6
abundance: few
v_gene: TRBV7-9
d_gene: -
CDR3aa: CASSSTGTFNSPLHF
CDR3nt: TGTGCCAGCAGTAGTACAGGGACCTTTAATTCACCCCTCCACTTT

j_gene: TRBJ1-6
abundance: once
v_gene: TRBV19
d_gene: -
CDR3aa: CASSEDRNNSPLHF
CDR3nt: TGTGCCAGTAGTGAGGACAGAAATAATTCACCCCTCCACTTT

j_gene: TRBJ1-2
abundance: -
v_gene: TRBV13
d_gene: TRBD1
CDR3aa: CASRVHYGTGSYGYTF
CDR3nt: TGTGCCAGCAGGGTCCACTACGGGACAGGGTCCTATGGCTACACCTTC

j_gene: TRBJ2-1
abundance: -
v_gene: TRBV11-2
d_gene: TRBD1
CDR3aa: CASSPQGGQGDNEQFF
CDR3nt: TGTGCCAGCAGCCCCCAGGGGGGACAGGGGGACAATGAGCAGTTCTTC

j_gene: TRBJ2-1
abundance: -
v_gene: TRBV5-1
d_gene: -
CDR3aa: CASSLGPSVIVYNEQFF
CDR3nt: TGCGCCAGCAGCTTGGGGCCTAGCGTTATAGTCTACAATGAGCAGTTCTTC

j_gene: TRBJ1-1
abundance: -
v_gene: TRBV11-2
d_gene: -
CDR3aa: CASSFGGAGTEAFF
CDR3nt: TGTGCCAGCAGCTTCGGTGGGGCCGGCACTGAAGCTTTCTTT

j_gene: TRBJ2-5
abundance: few
v_gene: TRBV27
d_gene: TRBD1
CDR3aa: CAGVKGAVETQYF
CDR3nt: TGTGCCGGGGTAAAGGGGGCGGTCGAGACCCAGTACTTC

j_gene: TRBJ2-5
abundance: -
v_gene: TRBV18
d_gene: -
CDR3aa: CASSPGVGQETQYF
CDR3nt: TGTGCCAGCTCACCCGGGGTAGGACAAGAGACCCAGTACTTC

j_gene: TRBJ2-2
abundance: -
v_gene: TRBV7-2
d_gene: -
CDR3aa: CASSSPGTVTGELFF
CDR3nt: TGTGCCAGCAGCTCACCCGGGACTGTTACCGGGGAGCTGTTTTTT

j_gene: TRBJ2-1
abundance: -
v_gene: TRBV5-8
d_gene: TRBD2
CDR3aa: CASSFGGRAVDEQFF
CDR3nt: TGTGCCAGCAGCTTCGGCGGGAGGGCCGTCGATGAGCAGTTCTTC

j_gene: TRBJ2-2
abundance: once
v_gene: TRBV18
d_gene: -
CDR3aa: CASSPSPTANTGELFF
CDR3nt: TGTGCCAGCTCACCATCCCCGACAGCTAACACCGGGGAGCTGTTTTTT

j_gene: TRBJ2-2
abundance: -
v_gene: TRBV11-3
d_gene: -
CDR3aa: CASSLDRIAGELFF
CDR3nt: TGTGCCAGCAGCTTAGATCGTATAGCCGGGGAGCTGTTTTTT

j_gene: TRBJ2-7
abundance: once
v_gene: TRBV5-1
d_gene: -
CDR3aa: CASSLGGGSPLEQYF
CDR3nt: TGCGCCAGCAGCTTGGGGGGGGGCTCCCCTTTGGAGCAGTACTTC

j_gene: TRBJ2-3
abundance: -
v_gene: TRBV5-1
d_gene: TRBD2
CDR3aa: CAGRLAPGTDTQYF
CDR3nt: TGCGCCGGCCGACTAGCTCCCGGCACAGATACGCAGTATTTT

j_gene: TRBJ2-2
abundance: few
v_gene: TRBV4-2
d_gene: TRBD2
CDR3aa: CASSQDRASGSTGELFF
CDR3nt: TGTGCCAGCAGCCAAGATCGAGCTAGCGGGAGCACCGGGGAGCTGTTTTTT

j_gene: TRBJ1-5
abundance: -
v_gene: TRBV6-2/TRBV6-3
d_gene: -
CDR3aa: CASSYAEDYLSNQPQHF
CDR3nt: TGTGCCAGCAGTTACGCGGAGGATTACCTTAGCAATCAGCCCCAGCATTTT

j_gene: TRBJ2-2
abundance: -
v_gene: TRBV11-1
d_gene: -
CDR3aa: CASSLGLPQLFF
CDR3nt: TGTGCCAGCAGCTTAGGACTTCCTCAGCTGTTTTTT

j_gene: TRBJ1-1
abundance: -
v_gene: TRBV14
d_gene: TRBD1
CDR3aa: CASSQLGQGYEAFF
CDR3nt: TGTGCCAGCAGCCAACTTGGACAGGGTTATGAAGCTTTCTTT

j_gene: TRBJ1-4
abundance: -
v_gene: TRBV15
d_gene: -
CDR3aa: CATSRRIGEKLFF
CDR3nt: TGTGCCACCAGCAGGAGAATTGGTGAAAAACTGTTTTTT

j_gene: TRBJ2-7
abundance: -
v_gene: TRBV19
d_gene: TRBD2
CDR3aa: CAAPEASGSTELEQYF
CDR3nt: TGTGCCGCCCCGGAGGCTAGCGGGAGTACAGAGCTCGAGCAGTACTTC

j_gene: TRBJ1-2
abundance: -
v_gene: TRBV28
d_gene: -
CDR3aa: CASGPPWAVGGYTF
CDR3nt: TGTGCCAGCGGCCCCCCTTGGGCCGTCGGTGGCTACACCTTC

j_gene: TRBJ1-1
abundance: -
v_gene: TRBV19
d_gene: TRBD1
CDR3aa: CASSTPTRGTANTEAFF
CDR3nt: TGTGCCAGTAGTACTCCGACGAGGGGGACAGCGAACACTGAAGCTTTCTTT

j_gene: TRBJ1-2
abundance: -
v_gene: TRBV5-6
d_gene: TRBD1
CDR3aa: CASSLAPGQPGGYTF
CDR3nt: TGTGCCAGCAGCTTGGCCCCGGGACAGCCAGGTGGCTACACCTTC

j_gene: TRBJ2-1
abundance: -
v_gene: TRBV9
d_gene: TRBD2
CDR3aa: CASSADAGGTWDEQFF
CDR3nt: TGTGCCAGCAGCGCCGATGCGGGAGGGACTTGGGATGAGCAGTTCTTC

j_gene: TRBJ2-1
abundance: -
v_gene: TRBV7-3
d_gene: TRBD1
CDR3aa: CASSPTSTGGAEQFF
CDR3nt: TGTGCCAGCAGCCCCACAAGCACAGGGGGCGCCGAGCAGTTCTTC

j_gene: TRBJ2-3
abundance: -
v_gene: TRBV4-1
d_gene: -
CDR3aa: CASSQGSTTISSTDTQYF
CDR3nt: TGCGCCAGCAGCCAAGGAAGCACGACTATTTCTAGCACAGATACGCAGTATTTT

j_gene: TRBJ2-7
abundance: -
v_gene: TRBV5-1
d_gene: -
CDR3aa: CASSLADEQYF
CDR3nt: TGCGCCAGCAGCTTGGCCGACGAGCAGTACTTC

j_gene: TRBJ2-2
abundance: -
v_gene: TRBV4-2
d_gene: TRBD2
CDR3aa: CASSPGTSDRGELFF
CDR3nt: TGTGCCAGCAGCCCAGGGACTAGCGACCGCGGGGAGCTGTTTTTT

j_gene: TRBJ2-7
abundance: -
v_gene: TRBV6-2/TRBV6-3
d_gene: -
CDR3aa: CASSYGLRARTPSTRQYF
CDR3nt: TGTGCCAGCAGTTACGGGCTCCGAGCCCGGACACCATCTACGAGGCAGTACTTC

j_gene: TRBJ1-3
abundance: -
v_gene: TRBV28
d_gene: -
CDR3aa: CASSRGGRNTIYF
CDR3nt: TGTGCCAGCAGTCGGGGTGGGAGAAACACCATATATTTT

j_gene: TRBJ2-1
abundance: once
v_gene: TRBV10-2
d_gene: TRBD1
CDR3aa: CASRDRGHHYNEQFF
CDR3nt: TGCGCCAGCAGGGACAGGGGACATCACTACAATGAGCAGTTCTTC

j_gene: TRBJ1-6
abundance: -
v_gene: TRBV11-1
d_gene: TRBD1
CDR3aa: CASSYRDSLNSPLHF
CDR3nt: TGTGCCAGCAGCTACCGGGACAGCCTGAATTCACCCCTCCACTTT

j_gene: TRBJ2-3
abundance: -
v_gene: TRBV5-1
d_gene: -
CDR3aa: CASMAGPSTDTQYF
CDR3nt: TGCGCCAGCATGGCAGGGCCTAGCACAGATACGCAGTATTTT

j_gene: TRBJ1-3
abundance: -
v_gene: TRBV7-8
d_gene: -
CDR3aa: CASSLSVSEGGRNFGNTIYF
CDR3nt: TGTGCCAGCAGCTTATCAGTTTCGGAAGGGGGACGGAACTTTGGAAACACCATATATTTT

j_gene: TRBJ2-1
abundance: few
v_gene: TRBV9
d_gene: -
CDR3aa: CASSVGQIHEQFF
CDR3nt: TGTGCCAGCAGCGTAGGTCAGATACATGAGCAGTTCTTC

j_gene: TRBJ1-2
abundance: few
v_gene: TRBV29-1
d_gene: -
CDR3aa: CSVRGGVWYGYTF
CDR3nt: TGCAGCGTGAGGGGGGGCGTCTGGTATGGCTACACCTTC

j_gene: TRBJ2-2
abundance: -
v_gene: TRBV10-2
d_gene: TRBD2
CDR3aa: CASRLAGPNTGELFF
CDR3nt: TGCGCCAGCAGGCTAGCGGGACCCAACACCGGGGAGCTGTTTTTT

j_gene: TRBJ2-3
abundance: -
v_gene: TRBV27
d_gene: TRBD2
CDR3aa: CASSLSPGRLAGGPDTQYF
CDR3nt: TGTGCCAGCAGTTTAAGTCCGGGACGACTAGCGGGAGGGCCGGATACGCAGTATTTT

j_gene: TRBJ2-2
abundance: -
v_gene: TRBV18
d_gene: TRBD2
CDR3aa: CASSPVSSGMGGELFF
CDR3nt: TGTGCCAGCTCACCAGTATCCAGCGGGATGGGCGGGGAGCTGTTTTTT

j_gene: TRBJ1-6
abundance: -
v_gene: TRBV28
d_gene: -
CDR3aa: CASSLPGDNSPLHF
CDR3nt: TGTGCCAGCAGTCTCCCAGGGGACAATTCACCCCTCCACTTT

j_gene: TRBJ1-1
abundance: -
v_gene: TRBV10-3
d_gene: TRBD1
CDR3aa: CAIRGTGVEAFF
CDR3nt: TGTGCCATCAGGGGGACAGGGGTTGAAGCTTTCTTT

j_gene: TRBJ1-6
abundance: -
v_gene: TRBV19
d_gene: TRBD1
CDR3aa: CASSLGPGQAVGSPLHF
CDR3nt: TGTGCCAGTAGTTTGGGCCCCGGACAGGCCGTCGGTTCACCCCTCCACTTT

j_gene: TRBJ1-3
abundance: -
v_gene: TRBV12-3/TRBV12-4
d_gene: -
CDR3aa: CASSLTGGNTIYF
CDR3nt: TGTGCCAGCAGTTTAACAGGGGGAAACACCATATATTTT

j_gene: TRBJ2-1
abundance: -
v_gene: TRBV9
d_gene: -
CDR3aa: CASSGRQGYNEQFF
CDR3nt: TGTGCCAGCAGCGGCCGCCAGGGCTACAATGAGCAGTTCTTC